This T cell receptor beta chain derives from a study of blood T cell repertoires in COVID-19. Across the whole study: Collection of acute and convalescent COVID-19 samples took place in the United States, Italy and Spain. Sample material is recorded as cDNA or gDNA derived from T cells, B-cell-depleted T cells, or PBMCs.

Assay: immunoSEQ multiplex PCR; the TCRdb copy retains only in-frame clones and omits some. Here the sample spans about 64,000 clones, approximately 85% being singletons. The germline V gene encodes CDR1 SQVTM and CDR2 ANQGSEA. V dropped 1 base and J dropped 1; count of bases not matched to a gene: 5. CDR3 size: 15 residues. The rearrangement joins TRBV29-1 to TRBJ2-3, with 7 nucleotides matching TRBD2. The sample taken for sequencing was peripheral blood. This TCR came from a human donor in a cohort sampled during active COVID-19. CDR3 DNA sequence: TGCAGCGTTGAAGTAAGCGGGACCCGCACAGATACGCAGTATTTT. Translated: CSVEVSGTRTDTQYF.